Following are 6 T cell receptor beta chains from one sample sequenced in a study of early T cells in non-severe SARS-CoV-2 infection (dated by TCRdb to about 2021). The library was obtained by 5' RACE. TCRdb records NextSeq 500 as the sequencer. Using fastp trimming at Q25 and MiXCR clonotype assembly, TCRdb reanalyzed the public sequencing data and kept in-frame beta chains. Merged by CDR3 protein, the rows form single entries marked with the most common genes and DNA. Across this sample there are over 50,000 distinct CDR3 sequences, with 7.5% to 10% seen only once. The ten largest account for 1.2% of the sample. Sequenced sample: whole blood. The receptors originated from an adult who was a healthcare worker with PCR-confirmed SARS-CoV-2 infection or an uninfected control (not recorded which).

The CDR3 here is CASSGLDGYTF. The CDR3 coding sequence is TGCGCCAGCAGTGGGTTGGATGGCTACACCTTC. The chain recombines TRBV10-2 with TRBJ1-2; D call uncertain. This CDR3 spans 11 amino acids. Per the germline V gene, CDR1 is WSHSY and CDR2 is SAAADI. Trimming removed 4 bases from V and 6 bases from J, with 6 bases in between.

This clonotype turned up a few times. The chain is built from TRBV5-1 and TRBJ1-1; D gene uncertain. Trimming shortened V by 1 base and J by 3 bases, and 7 bases separated the two germline ends. CDR1 SGHRS and CDR2 YFSETQ come from the germline V gene. This CDR3 region has 13 residues. Here the CDR3 DNA reads TGCGCCAGCAGCTTGAGCAGAGACACTGAAGCTTTCTTT. It codes for CASSLSRDTEAFF.

In this sample, this clonotype turned up many times. The chain couples TRBV6-5 to TRBJ1-2; TRBD1 matches at 11 bases. The germline V gene encodes CDR1 MNHEY and CDR2 SVGAGI. The J segment lost 8 bases and the V segment lost 5 bases, leaving 7 bases of the junction unmatched. This CDR3 has 14 amino acids. The chain's CDR3 is CASSNHGQGAGYTF. Written as DNA, the CDR3 is TGTGCCAGCAGTAACCACGGACAGGGGGCAGGCTACACCTTC.

This clonotype was detected many times. The rearrangement joins TRBV20-1 to TRBJ2-1, with 10 bases matching TRBD2. Germline CDR1 reads DFQATT; CDR2 reads SNEGSKA (reference sequence). This CDR3 is 16 amino acids long. J gave up 6 bases and V 1 base, and 9 bases lay outside the gene matches. CDR3 nucleotides: TGCAGTGCTAGAGTGTCAAGCGGGGGGGCCGGCAATGAGCAGTTCTTC. Translated, it gives CSARVSSGGAGNEQFF.

The chain employs TRBV4-1 and TRBJ1-2; D not resolved. Trimming pared 3 bases from V and 1 base from J, leaving 3 bases between. The length of the CDR3 is 12 residues. Per germline, CDR1 MGHRA and CDR2 YSYEKL. DNA of the CDR3: TGCGCCAGCAGCCACTATAACTATGGCTACACCTTC. Translation: CASSHYNYGYTF.

This clonotype turned up a few times. The chain links TRBV7-8 to TRBJ2-1; D remains unclear. CDR1 is SGHVS, CDR2 FQNEAQ, per germline. The CDR3 has 12 residues. Between the trimmed V and J ends, which lost 5 bases and 4 bases, there was a span of 6 bases. The CDR3 nucleotides read TGTGCCAGCAGCAATTCTTACAATGAGCAGTTCTTC. Its translation is CASSNSYNEQFF.